In this sample, the clone carrying this T cell receptor (beta chain) turned up a few times. The junction departs from germline at one end; a sequencing error may be responsible. These data belong to a study of cytomegalovirus exposure and HLA in healthy donors. The PCR was carried out with 60 Vbeta primers and 13 Jbeta primers. Profiling relied on immunoSEQ multiplex PCR, and the TCRdb table lists in-frame clones only, not all of them. The data contain 150,000 to 200,000 clones, roughly 80% of them seen just once; the ten biggest clones take up 3% to 3.5%. Germline V gene data show CDR1 as SSHAT and CDR2 as FNYEAQ (reference sequence). The CDR3 sequence is 15 residues long.

The sequence was collected from a male donor in good health and CMV-seronegative. The specimen was PBMCs. The chain has TRBV7-7 and TRBJ2-5; possibly TRBD1 for D (6 bases). The CDR3 reads CASSFGVGGQETQYF. DNA for the CDR3: TGTGCTAGCAGCTTCGGCGTAGGGGGCCAAGAGACCCAGTACTTC.